Described below is a single T cell receptor beta chain sequence and its context. The CDR3 consists of 12 residues. Deletions cut 0 bases from V and 10 bases from J, with 9 bases between. Germline CDR1 reads SGHNT; CDR2 reads YENEEA. These data originate in a study of T cell responses to AZD1222 COVID-19 vaccine. Measured with immunoSEQ multiplex PCR; TCRdb has only the in-frame clones, and not every one. Among some 150,000 clones listed, 89% were seen once. This clonotype was sampled from an adult who received the AZD1222 COVID-19 vaccine. The sequences come from peripheral blood, collected 28 days after the second AZD1222 dose. The rearrangement uses TRBV11-3 and TRBJ1-1; no definite D call. Written as DNA, the CDR3 is TGTGCCAGCAGCTTAGAGTCCCGCGCAGCTTTCTTT. Translated, it gives CASSLESRAAFF.